This is a list of T cell receptor beta chains from one sample in a study of beta chain features in type 1 diabetes. Sequencing was performed with immunoSEQ multiplex PCR; in TCRdb, only in-frame clones are kept and a portion is missing. Among roughly 150,000 clones, approximately 8.8% were seen once, and the ten largest hold about 0.65%. Source material: central memory CD4+ T cells from blood. The origin of the receptors is a woman aged 25 to 39 with type 1 diabetes. The CDR3 runs from the conserved cysteine through the conserved F or W. Each record gives: clone size, J gene, D gene, V gene, CDR3 protein, CDR3 DNA. A D gene is named only where the DNA matches it firmly. Some rows have no size entry. The others give once, few or many, or a class for an expanded clone.

>few|TRBJ2-7|TRBD2|TRBV7-2
CASSATSGRDYEQYF
TGTGCCAGCAGCGCCACTAGCGGGAGGGACTACGAGCAGTACTTC
>NA|TRBJ1-1|NA|TRBV9
CASSVDFTNTEAFF
TGTGCCAGCAGCGTAGACTTTACGAACACTGAAGCTTTCTTT
>few|TRBJ2-2|NA|TRBV5-1
CASSFTGEGIGELFF
TGCGCCAGCAGCTTCACGGGGGAAGGGATCGGGGAGCTGTTTTTT
>NA|TRBJ1-2|NA|TRBV7-6
CASSWTVHGYTF
TGTGCCAGCAGCTGGACAGTCCATGGCTACACCTTC
>few|TRBJ2-2|NA|TRBV5-6
CASSLASGGGGTGELFF
TGTGCCAGCAGCTTGGCCAGTGGTGGTGGCGGCACCGGGGAGCTGTTTTTT
>few|TRBJ1-1|TRBD1|TRBV12-5
CASGLFPSGQGKKAEAFF
TGTGCTAGTGGTTTGTTCCCCTCGGGACAGGGGAAGAAGGCTGAAGCTTTCTTT
>few|TRBJ2-7|NA|TRBV2
CASSALDSTEQYF
TGTGCCAGCAGTGCCCTCGACAGTACCGAGCAGTACTTC
>NA|TRBJ2-3|NA|TRBV13
CASSPGTPADTQYF
TGTGCCAGCAGCCCCGGGACTCCGGCAGATACGCAGTATTTT
>NA|TRBJ2-4|TRBD1|TRBV6-1
CASSARLGTGGNIQYF
TGTGCCAGCAGTGCCCGTTTAGGGACAGGAGGAAACATTCAGTACTTC
>few|TRBJ2-4|TRBD2|TRBV5-1
CASSFGGLDIQYF
TGCGCCAGCAGCTTCGGGGGGTTGGACATTCAGTACTTC
>NA|TRBJ2-1|TRBD2|TRBV28
CASSPARLAAYNEQFF
TGTGCCAGCAGTCCCGCCCGCCTAGCGGCCTACAATGAGCAGTTCTTC
>many|TRBJ2-7|TRBD2|TRBV11-2
CASSPLGRTSVYEQYF
TGTGCCAGCAGCCCACTAGGGCGGACTAGCGTCTACGAGCAGTACTTC
>few|TRBJ2-7|NA|TRBV20-1
CSASSPPGQYF
TGCAGTGCTAGTTCTCCCCCGGGTCAGTACTTC
>few|TRBJ1-2|NA|TRBV9
CASSVQGSSNYGYTF
TGTGCCAGCAGCGTTCAGGGATCGTCCAACTATGGCTACACCTTC
>few|TRBJ1-4|NA|TRBV5-1
CASSYGAANEKLFF
TGCGCCAGCAGCTATGGGGCGGCTAATGAAAAACTGTTTTTT
>few|TRBJ2-7|NA|TRBV5-1
CASSLARIGTYEQYF
TGCGCCAGCAGCTTGGCCCGTATCGGGACCTACGAGCAGTACTTC
>few|TRBJ1-4|TRBD1|TRBV29-1
CSVEGGTGAGEKLFF
TGCAGCGTTGAAGGCGGGACAGGGGCGGGTGAAAAACTGTTTTTT
>few|TRBJ1-4|NA|TRBV28
CASRIQGGTNEKLFF
TGTGCCAGCAGGATACAGGGCGGAACTAATGAAAAACTGTTTTTT
>few|TRBJ1-5|NA|TRBV2
CASSGQGHNQPQHF
TGTGCCAGCAGTGGCCAGGGCCACAATCAGCCCCAGCATTTT